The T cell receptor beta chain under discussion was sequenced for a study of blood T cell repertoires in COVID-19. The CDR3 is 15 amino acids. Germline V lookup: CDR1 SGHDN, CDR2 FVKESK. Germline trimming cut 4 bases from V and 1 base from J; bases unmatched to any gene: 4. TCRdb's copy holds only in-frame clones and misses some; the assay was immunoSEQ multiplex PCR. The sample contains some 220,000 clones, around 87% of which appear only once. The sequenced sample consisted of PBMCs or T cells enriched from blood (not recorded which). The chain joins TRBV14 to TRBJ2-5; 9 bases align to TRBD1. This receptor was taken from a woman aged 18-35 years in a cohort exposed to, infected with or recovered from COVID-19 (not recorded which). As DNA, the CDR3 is TGTGCCAGCAGCCGGGTGACAGGGGGCCAAGAGACCCAGTACTTC. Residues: CASSRVTGGQETQYF.